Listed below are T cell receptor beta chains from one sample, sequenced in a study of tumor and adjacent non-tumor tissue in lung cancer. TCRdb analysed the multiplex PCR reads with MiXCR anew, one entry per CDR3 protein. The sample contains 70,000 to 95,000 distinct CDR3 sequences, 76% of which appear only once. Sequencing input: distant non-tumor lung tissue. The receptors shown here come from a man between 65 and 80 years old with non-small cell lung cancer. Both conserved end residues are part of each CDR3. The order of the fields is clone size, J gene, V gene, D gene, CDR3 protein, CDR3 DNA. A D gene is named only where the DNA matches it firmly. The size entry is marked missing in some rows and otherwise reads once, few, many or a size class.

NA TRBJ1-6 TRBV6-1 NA CASSEALVLHNPNSPHHF TGTGCCAGCAGTGAAGCTTTGGTACTGCACAATCCTAATTCACCCCACCACTTT
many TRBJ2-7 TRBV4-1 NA CASSLLSPGDEQYF TGCGCCAGCAGCCTCCTCAGTCCGGGCGACGAGCAGTACTTC
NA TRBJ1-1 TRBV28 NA CASSIEVGTGAFF TGTGCCAGCAGTATAGAGGTGGGAACTGGAGCTTTCTTT
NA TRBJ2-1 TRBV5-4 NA CASSLYPGGRDEQFF TGTGCCAGCAGCTTGTACCCGGGGGGCAGGGATGAGCAGTTCTTC
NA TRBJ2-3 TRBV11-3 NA CANTSREVSTDKQYF TGTGCCAACACCAGTCGGGAAGTAAGCACAGATAAGCAGTATTTT
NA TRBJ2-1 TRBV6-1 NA CASSAMIAEGHTEHFF TGTGCCAGCAGTGCTATGATAGCGGAAGGGCATACTGAGCACTTCTTC
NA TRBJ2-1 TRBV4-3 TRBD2 CASSQVGGVRAERGSCEQSF TGCGCAAGCAGCCAAGTCGGGGGGGTAAGGGCCGAGCGGGGTTCCTGTGAGCAGTCCTTC
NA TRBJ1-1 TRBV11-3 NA CASSLDGALMTEAFF TGTGCCAGCAGCTTAGACGGAGCTTTGATGACTGAAGCTTTCTTT
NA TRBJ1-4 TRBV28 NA CASSLSRFNEILFF TGTGCCAGCAGTTTATCCAGGTTTAATGAAATACTGTTTTTC
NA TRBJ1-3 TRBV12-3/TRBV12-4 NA CASTTAGNKIYF TGTGCCAGCACGACCGCGGGAAACAAAATATATTTT
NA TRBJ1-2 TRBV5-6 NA CVSSFGTSVHYGYTF TGTGTCAGCAGCTTCGGGACTTCAGTTCACTATGGCTACACCTTT
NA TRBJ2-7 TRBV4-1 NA CASNQDRGGPEQCF TGCGCCAGCAACCAAGATCGAGGGGGTCCCGAGCAGTGCTTC
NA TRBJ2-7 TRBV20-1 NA CSASQARGPHEQYF TGCAGTGCTAGTCAAGCGAGAGGGCCTCACGAGCAGTACTTC
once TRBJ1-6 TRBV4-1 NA CASSQGMSAISYNSPLHF TGCGCCAGCAGCCAAGGGATGTCAGCAATCTCCTATAATTCACCCCTCCACTTT
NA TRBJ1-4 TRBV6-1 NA CASSEGRTRSEQLFF TGTGCCAGCAGTGAAGGAAGGACAAGGTCTGAACAACTGTTTTTT
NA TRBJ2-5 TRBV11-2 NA CVSSPGAVGRETQYF TGTGTCAGCAGCCCGGGGGCAGTTGGACGAGAGACCCAGTACTTC
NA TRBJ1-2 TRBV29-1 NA CSVTAIYGYTF TGCAGCGTGACAGCTATCTATGGCTATACCTTC
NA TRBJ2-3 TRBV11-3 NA CASTRREVSKDMQCF TGTGCCAGCACCCGTCGGGAAGTAAGCAAAGATATGCAGTGTTTT
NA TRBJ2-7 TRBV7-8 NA CASSEPRGDQYF TGTGCCAGCAGCGAACCACGTGGCGACCAGTACTTC
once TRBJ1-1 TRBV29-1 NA CSVTKEVGTKAFF TGCAGCGTTACTAAGGAGGTCGGGACTAAAGCTTTCTTT
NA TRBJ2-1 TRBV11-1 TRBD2 CASSPLTSGKNNHQFF TGTGCCAGCAGTCCGCTAACTAGCGGCAAAAACAATCATCAGTTCTTC
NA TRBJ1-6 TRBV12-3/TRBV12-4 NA CASSGGRSYNLPPHF TGTGCCAGCAGCGGAGGGAGGTCCTATAATTTACCCCCCCACTTT
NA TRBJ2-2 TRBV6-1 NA CASSIVGAYTGELFF TGTGCCAGCAGCATAGTGGGGGCGTACACCGGGGAGCTGTTTTTT
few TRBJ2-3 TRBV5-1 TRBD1 CASSLARGLDTQYF TGCGCCAGCAGCTTGGCCAGGGGGCTGGATACGCAGTATTTT
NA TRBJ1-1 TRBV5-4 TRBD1 CISSTTGVALGNTEAFF TGTATCAGCAGCACTACAGGGGTTGCACTCGGGAACACTGAAGCTTTCTTT
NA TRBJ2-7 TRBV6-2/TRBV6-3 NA CASSYRTVLSSYELYF TGTGCCAGCAGTTACCGGACAGTACTTTCCTCATACGAGCTGTACTTC
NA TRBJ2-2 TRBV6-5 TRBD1 CVSSYWGTGELLF TGTGTCAGCAGTTACTGGGGAACAGGGGAGCTGTTGTTT
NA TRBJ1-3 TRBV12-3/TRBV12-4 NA CASSRPGIGIGSGNIIYF TGTGCCAGCAGTCGTCCCGGAATAGGGATCGGTTCTGGAAACATCATATATTTT
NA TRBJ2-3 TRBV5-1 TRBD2 CASSFGGSGPDTQYF TGCGCCAGCAGCTTCGGGGGGAGTGGTCCAGATACGCAGTATTTT
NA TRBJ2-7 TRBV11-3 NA CASSLAGTGGSITYEQYF TGTGCCAGCAGCTTAGCGGGGACCGGGGGCTCTATCACCTACGAGCAGTACTTC
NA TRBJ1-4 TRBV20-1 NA CSVSQSTNEKLFF TGCAGTGTTTCACAGTCAACTAATGAAAAACTGTTTTTT
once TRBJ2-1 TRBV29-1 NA CSAEKWEKNDQFF TGCAGCGCCGAGAAGTGGGAAAAGAATGATCAGTTCTTC
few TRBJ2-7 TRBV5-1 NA CARSWDNTYEQYF TGCGCCAGGAGCTGGGACAATACCTACGAGCAGTACTTC
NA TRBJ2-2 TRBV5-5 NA CVSNFGTGPNTGELFF TGTGTCAGCAACTTCGGAACAGGGCCGAACACCGGGGAGCTGTTTTTT
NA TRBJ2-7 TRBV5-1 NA CANSLITGPGEQYF TGCGCCAACAGCTTGATAACGGGACCGGGGGAGCAATACTTC
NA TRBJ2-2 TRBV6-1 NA CANILGVAYTGELFF TGTGCCAACATCTTAGGGGTGGCGTACACCGGGGAGCTGTTTTTT
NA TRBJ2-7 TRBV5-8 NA CASSLSTSSYEQYF TGTGCCAGCAGCTTGAGTACTAGCTCCTACGAGCAGTACTTC
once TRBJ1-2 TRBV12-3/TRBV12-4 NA CASIPAGTPNYGYPF TGTGCCAGCATTCCGGCCGGGACACCAAACTATGGCTACCCCTTC
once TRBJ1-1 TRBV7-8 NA CASSTGGEAFF TGTGCCAGCAGCACCGGTGGTGAAGCTTTCTTT
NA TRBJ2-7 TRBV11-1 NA CISSSRETTYDQYF TGTATCAGCAGCTCCAGGGAAACGACCTACGACCAGTACTTC
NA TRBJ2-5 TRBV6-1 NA CASSEADGPREYF TGTGCCAGTAGTGAAGCAGATGGGCCCCGGGAGTACTTC
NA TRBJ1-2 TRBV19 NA CASKGYGYTF TGTGCCAGTAAGGGCTATGGTTACACCTTC
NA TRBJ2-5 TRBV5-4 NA CGSSLEGEETQYF TGTGGCAGCAGCTTGGAGGGGGAAGAGACCCAGTACTTC
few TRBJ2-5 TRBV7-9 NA CASSYPGSTKENQYF TGTGCCAGCAGCTACCCGGGCAGTACGAAAGAGAACCAGTACTTC
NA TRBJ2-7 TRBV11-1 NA CASSSRETTYELYF TGTGCCAGCAGCTCCAGGGAAACGACCTACGAGTTGTACTTT
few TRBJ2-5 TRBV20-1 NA CSARVHPTGQETQYF TGCAGTGCTAGGGTTCACCCCACAGGACAAGAGACCCAGTACTTC
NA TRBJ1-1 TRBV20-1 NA CSASEGGVGTQAFF TGCAGTGCCTCTGAGGGGGGTGTGGGCACTCAAGCTTTCTTT
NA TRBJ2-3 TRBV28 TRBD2 CASRPPMGLGPDTQYF TGTGCCAGCAGGCCCCCGATGGGACTAGGCCCAGATACGCAGTATTTT
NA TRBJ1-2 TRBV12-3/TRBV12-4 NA CASSWMVGRRDGYTF TGTGCCAGCAGCTGGATGGTTGGGAGACGGGATGGCTACACCTTC
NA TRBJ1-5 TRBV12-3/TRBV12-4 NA CVSNSTGRKNQPQHF TGTGTCAGCAATTCGACGGGACGGAAGAATCAGCCCCAGCATTTT
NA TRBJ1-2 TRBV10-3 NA CAISSAEGYGYTF TGTGCCATCAGTTCCGCGGAAGGATATGGCTACACCTTC
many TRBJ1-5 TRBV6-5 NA CASSYSYGGQPQHF TGTGCCAGCAGTTACTCATATGGGGGGCAGCCCCAGCATTTT